These T cell receptor beta chains were read from a single sample in a study of PD-1 blockade in classical Hodgkin lymphoma. TCRdb's copy holds only in-frame clones and misses some; the assay was immunoSEQ multiplex PCR. This table has around 91,000 clones, under 90% appearing once. The sequencing used peripheral blood mononuclear cells (PBMCs), collected at baseline. Receptor source: a human donor with classical Hodgkin lymphoma. The CDR3 runs from the conserved cysteine through the conserved F or W. A D gene is named only where the DNA matches it firmly. Size is stated for part of the rows, as once, few or many counts, or as a class when the clone is expanded.

v_gene: TRBV4-1
len: 13
d_gene: -
j_gene: TRBJ1-2
abundance: -
CDR3nt: TGCGCCAGCAGCCAACGGGGTCGGGAGGGCTACACCTTC
CDR3aa: CASSQRGREGYTF

v_gene: TRBV29-1
len: 14
d_gene: TRBD2
j_gene: TRBJ2-3
abundance: -
CDR3nt: TGCAGCGTTCTTGGGACTAGCGGGGCAGATACGCAGTATTTT
CDR3aa: CSVLGTSGADTQYF

v_gene: TRBV2
len: 14
d_gene: TRBD2
j_gene: TRBJ2-1
abundance: -
CDR3nt: TGTGCCAGCACCGAAGGGCTAGCGGGATTTGAGCAGTTCTTC
CDR3aa: CASTEGLAGFEQFF

v_gene: TRBV12-5
len: 18
d_gene: -
j_gene: TRBJ1-1
abundance: once
CDR3nt: TGTGCTAGTGGTTTTCTCCCTAAGACCACCGGCAGGGACACTGAAGCTTTCTTT
CDR3aa: CASGFLPKTTGRDTEAFF

v_gene: TRBV15
len: 11
d_gene: -
j_gene: TRBJ2-7
abundance: -
CDR3nt: TGTGCCACCAGCTCGCTGGGGGAGCAGTACTTC
CDR3aa: CATSSLGEQYF

v_gene: TRBV25-1
len: 15
d_gene: -
j_gene: TRBJ2-1
abundance: -
CDR3nt: TGTGCCAGCAGTGATTACCGGGAAAATTCCAATGAGCAGTTCTTC
CDR3aa: CASSDYRENSNEQFF

v_gene: TRBV27
len: 11
d_gene: -
j_gene: TRBJ2-5
abundance: -
CDR3nt: TGTGCCAGCGCGGAAGGGGGGACCCAGTACTTC
CDR3aa: CASAEGGTQYF

v_gene: TRBV4-3
len: 20
d_gene: TRBD2
j_gene: TRBJ2-7
abundance: -
CDR3nt: TGCGCCAGCAGCGTTGCCGGGCAGGGAACGTTGCGGGAGGTCTCCTACGAGCAGTACTTC
CDR3aa: CASSVAGQGTLREVSYEQYF

v_gene: TRBV19
len: 15
d_gene: TRBD2
j_gene: TRBJ2-7
abundance: -
CDR3nt: TGTGCCAGTAGTTATGGACTAGCGGGAGCCTACGAGCAGTACTTC
CDR3aa: CASSYGLAGAYEQYF

v_gene: TRBV7-6
len: 13
d_gene: -
j_gene: TRBJ2-7
abundance: -
CDR3nt: TGTGCCAGCAGCTTAGCGTCAGCCGACGAGCAGTACTTC
CDR3aa: CASSLASADEQYF

v_gene: TRBV11-2
len: 13
d_gene: -
j_gene: TRBJ2-7
abundance: -
CDR3nt: TGTGCCAGCAGCTTAGGGCTGGGTCCCGAGCAGTACTTC
CDR3aa: CASSLGLGPEQYF

v_gene: TRBV11-2
len: 15
d_gene: -
j_gene: TRBJ2-5
abundance: -
CDR3nt: TGTGCCAGCAGCTTTGATTACGGGCAAGGAGAGACCCAGTACTTC
CDR3aa: CASSFDYGQGETQYF

v_gene: TRBV10-3
len: 12
d_gene: -
j_gene: TRBJ2-7
abundance: -
CDR3nt: TGTGCCATCAGTGTAGGGCAGTACGAGCAGTACTTC
CDR3aa: CAISVGQYEQYF

v_gene: TRBV30
len: 14
d_gene: TRBD2
j_gene: TRBJ2-7
abundance: once
CDR3nt: TGTGCCTGGAGTGGGACTAGCGGGGTCTACGAGCAGTACTTC
CDR3aa: CAWSGTSGVYEQYF

v_gene: TRBV10-3
len: 15
d_gene: TRBD2
j_gene: TRBJ2-5
abundance: -
CDR3nt: TGTGCCATCAGTGAGGGACTAGCGGACCAAGAGACCCAGTACTTC
CDR3aa: CAISEGLADQETQYF

v_gene: TRBV6-5
len: 13
d_gene: -
j_gene: TRBJ2-3
abundance: -
CDR3nt: TGTGCCAGCAGGCCCCCCTTAGCAGATACGCAGTATTTT
CDR3aa: CASRPPLADTQYF

v_gene: TRBV27
len: 13
d_gene: -
j_gene: TRBJ1-1
abundance: once
CDR3nt: TGTGCCAGCAGTTTATTCAGGGGCACTGAAGCTTTCTTT
CDR3aa: CASSLFRGTEAFF

v_gene: TRBV18
len: 13
d_gene: -
j_gene: TRBJ1-3
abundance: -
CDR3nt: TGTGCCAGCTTACGAGGGCCTGGAAACACCATATATTTT
CDR3aa: CASLRGPGNTIYF

v_gene: TRBV10-3
len: 15
d_gene: -
j_gene: TRBJ2-1
abundance: -
CDR3nt: TGTGCCATCAGTGAGTTCGAGGACACTACTTTTCGGCAGTTCTTC
CDR3aa: CAISEFEDTTFRQFF

v_gene: TRBV7-9
len: 16
d_gene: TRBD2
j_gene: TRBJ2-2
abundance: few
CDR3nt: TGTGCCAGCAGCTACGGACTAGCGGGAGGAAACGGGGAGCTGTTTTTT
CDR3aa: CASSYGLAGGNGELFF

v_gene: TRBV5-1
len: 12
d_gene: -
j_gene: TRBJ1-1
abundance: once
CDR3nt: TGCGCCAGCAGCCGAGGTGGTTCTGAAGCTTTCTTT
CDR3aa: CASSRGGSEAFF

v_gene: TRBV18
len: 15
d_gene: TRBD1
j_gene: TRBJ1-2
abundance: -
CDR3nt: TGTGCCAGCGTCGGACAGGGAGGTTTGAACTATGGCTACACCTTC
CDR3aa: CASVGQGGLNYGYTF

v_gene: TRBV7-9
len: 16
d_gene: TRBD1
j_gene: TRBJ2-5
abundance: -
CDR3nt: TGTGCCAGCAGCCGCACCGGGACAGGGGCAGGAGAGACCCAGTACTTC
CDR3aa: CASSRTGTGAGETQYF

v_gene: TRBV30
len: 12
d_gene: -
j_gene: TRBJ2-1
abundance: -
CDR3nt: TGTGCCTGGGCCGACATCCTCGGTGAGCAGTTCTTC
CDR3aa: CAWADILGEQFF

v_gene: TRBV29-1
len: 15
d_gene: -
j_gene: TRBJ2-3
abundance: -
CDR3nt: TGCAGCGTTGAATTGGCAAGATGGGCCACAGATACGCAGTATTTT
CDR3aa: CSVELARWATDTQYF

v_gene: TRBV27
len: 14
d_gene: -
j_gene: TRBJ1-1
abundance: -
CDR3nt: TGTGCCAGCAGTTTATCTGGGGTTTGGACTGAAGCTTTCTTT
CDR3aa: CASSLSGVWTEAFF